This note documents a single TCR beta chain sequence. Its antigen remains unidentified. There are no base qualities to consult, and no much larger clone falls within one base. TCRbeta CDR3 regions were amplified from genomic DNA by means of the immunoSEQ Assay, a bias-controlled multiplex PCR. In the original analysis: Within the assay, amplification of reference gene primers was used to estimate how many nucleated cells each sample contained. To quantify the absolute abundance of each unique TCRbeta CDR3 rearrangement, sequence reads were collapsed and filtered. For each sample, productive Simpson clonality was calculated as the square root of Simpson's diversity index over productive rearrangements. TCRdb's version of the immuneACCESS table is confined to in-frame rearrangements and falls short of the full clone set. An unresolved V gene accounts for under half of the shortfall where checked; the remainder is of unknown origin. For V, J and clone size, that table is used; D and trimming come from the DNA. The sample includes some 490,000 clones, with around nine tenths observed a single time. 8% to 9.5% of the sample belongs to the ten largest clones.

The CDR3 has 13 amino acids, counting the end cysteine and phenylalanine. CDR3 DNA is the only sequence kept; it has 39 bases, read in frame from the first base. The germline V and J ends show losses of 6 bases and 7 bases respectively, and no gene match explains 8 bases of the junction. Enrolling through a virtual design, the prospective study's participants ranged in age from roughly 18 to 89 years and lived across roughly 23 United States geographic areas. To assign participants to cohorts, the prospective study relied on clinical history that participants themselves reported in a screening survey and a study questionnaire. For ImmuneRACE Cohort 3, a participant was defined as recovered based on two consecutive negative NP/OP PCR tests, clearance by a healthcare professional, or resolution of symptoms. In the prospective study, whole blood, serum and a nasopharyngeal or oropharyngeal swab were collected from each participant by mobile phlebotomists. Over a roughly 2-month period, participants in the prospective study had the option of providing additional blood draws and questionnaires. Prospective study blood samples were shipped either frozen or at room temperature before DNA extraction.

The data are from a study of blood T cell repertoires in COVID-19 (TCRdb year 2020). For the wider study: The collaborator samples originated in the United States, Italy and Spain and spanned the acute and convalescent phases of COVID-19. The material from the prospective study consisted of cDNA or gDNA derived from T cells, B-cell-depleted T cells, or PBMCs. Subjects who had been exposed to COVID-19, were actively infected with it, or had recovered from it provided the deeply sampled blood TCRbeta repertoires that made up the dataset. The repertoires were made available in a free public database intended to serve as a resource for research on the immune response to SARS-CoV-2. Samples came from the ongoing ImmuneRACE study (first 160 participants) plus 1,254 subjects from 6 global collaborators. Sample metadata almost always included a de-identified subject ID, COVID-19 status, age in years and sex. Where available, HLA class I and class II types were taken from metadata supplied by the sample provider and were not determined by assay-based typing.

Here is what the overall study found, with its caveats: How much clinical and demographic metadata was included differed by source and by participant, and the metadata was provided uncurated.

Source material: PBMCs or T cells enriched from blood (not recorded which). The TCR comes from a woman aged 55 to 70 who had recovered from COVID-19. The rearranged chain carries TRBV12-3 or TRBV12-4 and TRBJ1-1; 7 junctional bases match TRBD1. The nucleotide sequence reads as follows: TGTGCCAGCAGGCCGGGAGGGGGCGGTGAAGCTTTCTTT. It translates to CASRPGGGGEAFF.